A selection of T cell receptor beta chains follows, all from one sample in a study of cytomegalovirus exposure and HLA in healthy donors. The data were produced by immunoSEQ multiplex PCR, yet TCRdb's version contains in-frame clones alone and is incomplete. This table holds about 140,000 clones, about 80% found once. Sequenced input: PBMCs. These receptors were taken from a man aged 40-49 years in good health and CMV-seropositive. CDR3s include the opening cysteine and the closing phenylalanine or tryptophan. The D gene is left open where the match is weak. Part of the rows lack a size; the others show once, few, many or a class for expanded clones.

length	size	D	J	V	CDR3	DNA
12	-	-	TRBJ2-7	TRBV30	CAWTSGSYEQYF	TGTGCCTGGACGAGCGGGTCCTACGAGCAGTACTTC
13	-	-	TRBJ1-1	TRBV2	CASTIFMNTEAFF	TGTGCCAGCACTATTTTCATGAACACTGAAGCTTTCTTT
14	once	TRBD1	TRBJ2-1	TRBV7-9	CASSLVQGANEQFF	TGTGCCAGCAGCTTAGTACAGGGGGCCAATGAGCAGTTCTTC
16	-	-	TRBJ2-2	TRBV11-2	CASSLFPKHLPGELFF	TGTGCCAGCAGCTTATTCCCGAAACACCTTCCAGGGGAGCTGTTTTTT
16	once	TRBD2	TRBJ2-5	TRBV9	CASSLGLAGVGETQYF	TGTGCCAGCAGCCTAGGACTAGCGGGGGTCGGAGAGACCCAGTACTTC
15	once	TRBD1	TRBJ2-1	TRBV9	CASGGGQGLYNEQFF	TGTGCCAGCGGAGGGGGACAGGGATTATACAATGAGCAGTTCTTC
14	-	-	TRBJ1-1	TRBV5-1	CASSLRGQNTEAFF	TGCGCCAGCAGCTTGCGGGGACAGAACACTGAAGCTTTCTTT
16	-	TRBD2	TRBJ2-3	TRBV5-1	CASSLGTSGNTDTQYF	TGCGCCAGCAGCTTGGGGACTAGCGGGAACACAGATACGCAGTATTTT
15	-	TRBD1	TRBJ1-1	TRBV11-3	CASSLQGAMNTEAFF	TGTGCCAGCAGCTTACAGGGGGCGATGAACACTGAAGCTTTCTTT
13	few	TRBD2	TRBJ2-5	TRBV18	CASSPRGEETQYF	TGTGCCAGCTCACCGCGGGGGGAAGAGACCCAGTACTTC
16	few	TRBD2	TRBJ2-3	TRBV7-8	CASSLMAGGNTDTQYF	TGTGCCAGCAGCTTAATGGCGGGGGGGAACACAGATACGCAGTATTTT
15	-	-	TRBJ1-4	TRBV5-1	CASSRELRVREKLFF	TGCGCCAGCAGCCGAGAACTCCGGGTACGTGAAAAACTGTTTTTT
16	-	TRBD2	TRBJ2-7	TRBV12-5	CASGLGTSALSYEQYF	TGTGCTAGTGGTCTCGGGACTAGCGCGTTGTCCTACGAGCAGTACTTC
13	-	-	TRBJ2-1	TRBV7-7	CASSLDPYYEQFF	TGTGCCAGCAGCTTAGATCCCTACTATGAGCAGTTCTTC
14	-	-	TRBJ2-5	TRBV29-1	CSVEIFQGQETQYF	TGCAGCGTTGAAATTTTCCAGGGACAAGAGACCCAGTACTTC
15	-	-	TRBJ2-3	TRBV27	CASSSPAGGTDTQYF	TGTGCCAGCAGTTCGCCGGCAGGGGGGACAGATACGCAGTATTTT
13	-	TRBD1	TRBJ1-1	TRBV7-9	CASTSTGWTEAFF	TGTGCCAGCACCTCGACAGGGTGGACTGAAGCTTTCTTT
16	-	TRBD1	TRBJ1-5	TRBV19	CASFQSGTGRNQPQHF	TGTGCCAGTTTCCAATCCGGGACAGGGAGAAATCAGCCCCAGCATTTT
12	few	TRBD2	TRBJ2-7	TRBV6-1	CASGTSRYEQYF	TGTGCCAGCGGGACTAGCCGGTACGAGCAGTACTTC
14	-	TRBD1	TRBJ2-5	TRBV6-1	CASSEGTAKRTQYF	TGCGCCAGCAGTGAAGGGACAGCAAAAAGGACCCAGTACTTC
16	-	TRBD1	TRBJ1-1	TRBV19	CASSRRTGGKNTEAFF	TGTGCCAGTAGTCGACGAACAGGGGGAAAGAACACTGAAGCTTTCTTT
15	few	-	TRBJ2-2	TRBV19	CASSIQAGLTGELFF	TGTGCCAGTAGTATACAGGCAGGGCTCACCGGGGAGCTGTTTTTT
18	-	TRBD1	TRBJ1-4	TRBV27	CASSLYETGSITNEKLFF	TGTGCCAGCAGTTTATATGAGACAGGGTCGATAACTAATGAAAAACTGTTTTTT
17	-	TRBD2	TRBJ2-1	TRBV7-9	CASSGSGTSESYNEQFF	TGTGCCAGCAGCGGATCCGGGACTAGCGAGTCCTACAATGAGCAGTTCTTC
14	-	-	TRBJ1-5	TRBV7-8	CASSLATGLQPQHF	TGTGCCAGCAGCTTAGCGACAGGACTTCAGCCCCAGCATTTT
13	-	-	TRBJ1-1	TRBV29-1	CSVVGGMNTEAFF	TGCAGCGTTGTTGGGGGGATGAACACTGAAGCTTTCTTT
13	-	-	TRBJ2-7	TRBV5-5	CASSLLRMGEQYF	TGTGCCAGCAGCTTACTACGTATGGGCGAGCAGTACTTC
14	-	TRBD1	TRBJ1-1	TRBV12-5	CASGLARRGTEAFF	TGTGCTAGTGGTTTGGCCCGCAGGGGGACTGAAGCTTTCTTT
15	once	TRBD1	TRBJ2-7	TRBV11-2	CASSDGGQGPYEQYF	TGTGCCAGCAGCGATGGGGGACAGGGACCCTACGAGCAGTACTTC